These T cell receptor beta chains were read from a single sample in a study of blood T cell repertoires in COVID-19. Clones were sequenced by immunoSEQ multiplex PCR, and TCRdb holds only the in-frame ones, with some missing. The sample consists of some 200,000 clones, 82% of them appearing once. The source material was PBMCs or T cells enriched from blood (not recorded which). These receptors were obtained from a man in his forties or fifties who had recovered from COVID-19. CDR3s include the opening cysteine and the closing phenylalanine or tryptophan. A D gene is named only where the DNA matches it firmly. Clone size is stated in some rows and not others, as once, few, many or a class when expanded.

.,TRBV4-2,TRBJ1-4,TRBD1,TGTGCCAGCAGCCAAGATTTGACAGGGTTACGAGAAAAACTGTTTTTT,CASSQDLTGLREKLFF
.,TRBV7-2,TRBJ1-2,TRBD1,TGTGCCAGCAGCTGGGACAGGGGGCAAGGCTACACCTTC,CASSWDRGQGYTF
.,TRBV7-9,TRBJ2-3,.,TGTGCCAGCAGCCGAGAGGGTTCGGATACGCAGTATTTT,CASSREGSDTQYF
.,TRBV5-8,TRBJ1-5,TRBD1,TGTGCCAGCAGACGGGGGACAGGGGGCAATCAGCCCCAGCATTTT,CASRRGTGGNQPQHF
.,TRBV10-3,TRBJ2-1,TRBD2,TGTGCCATCAGTGAGGCCCTAGGACTAGCGGACTCCTACAATGAGCAGTTCTTC,CAISEALGLADSYNEQFF
few,TRBV11-2,TRBJ2-4,.,TGTGCCAGCAGCCTACACGGCGGGGAAAACATTCAGTACTTC,CASSLHGGENIQYF
once,TRBV2,TRBJ2-1,.,TGTGCCAGCAAAAGGGGCAGGGAAATTCACAATGAGCAGTTCTTC,CASKRGREIHNEQFF
.,TRBV10-2,TRBJ2-6,TRBD1,TGCGCCAGCAGTGTACCGGGACAGGACTCTGGGGCCAACGTCCTGACTTTC,CASSVPGQDSGANVLTF
.,TRBV3-1/TRBV3-2,TRBJ2-7,.,TGTGCCAGCAGCCAAGATCTCCTTCACACCTACGAGCAGTACTTC,CASSQDLLHTYEQYF
.,TRBV6-2/TRBV6-3,TRBJ2-1,.,TGTGCCAGCAGTTACCCGGTATATGAGCAGTTCTTC,CASSYPVYEQFF
.,TRBV30,TRBJ1-5,TRBD1,TGTGCCTGGAAGGGGACAGGGGGCCGGCAGCCCCAGCATTTT,CAWKGTGGRQPQHF
once,TRBV4-3,TRBJ2-5,TRBD1,TGCGCCAGCAGCTCCAGGGGGTATGAGGAAGAGACCCAGTACTTC,CASSSRGYEEETQYF
.,TRBV27,TRBJ2-3,TRBD2,TGTGCCAGCAGTTCGACTAGCGGTAGCACAGATACGCAGTATTTT,CASSSTSGSTDTQYF
.,TRBV25-1,TRBJ1-1,TRBD1,TGTGCCAGCAGTGAAGACAGGGGGATGAACACTGAAGCTTTCTTT,CASSEDRGMNTEAFF
.,TRBV28,TRBJ2-2,TRBD1,TGTGCCAGCAGTTGGACAGGGACATCCGGCGGGGAGCTGTTTTTT,CASSWTGTSGGELFF
few,TRBV5-4,TRBJ1-2,TRBD1,TGTGCCAGCAGTCTTAGGGACAGCTTCAACTATGGCTACACCTTC,CASSLRDSFNYGYTF
once,TRBV10-1,TRBJ1-1,.,TGCGCCAGCAGTGATGGGGCAGTTGGGGACACTGAAGCTTTCTTT,CASSDGAVGDTEAFF
.,TRBV6-5,TRBJ1-1,.,TGTGCCAGCAGTAGGCCTGGGGGGATCACTGAAGCTTTCTTT,CASSRPGGITEAFF
once,TRBV14,TRBJ1-3,.,TGTGCCAGCAGCCAAGAAGAGGTTCACTCTGGAAACACCATATATTTT,CASSQEEVHSGNTIYF
.,TRBV6-2/TRBV6-3,TRBJ1-2,.,TGTGCCAGCAGTCTGGACACAAACTATGGCTACACCTTC,CASSLDTNYGYTF
.,TRBV7-9,TRBJ2-5,.,TGTGCCAGCAGCCGGGGGCAAGAGACCCAGTACTTC,CASSRGQETQYF
few,TRBV28,TRBJ2-2,TRBD2,TGTGCCAGCAGTTTTCAGCGGGAGAGTCCCGGGGAGCTGTTTTTT,CASSFQRESPGELFF
.,TRBV18,TRBJ2-1,TRBD2,TGTGCCAGCTCACCCTCGGGGGGCTCCTACAATGAGCAGTTCTTC,CASSPSGGSYNEQFF
.,TRBV30,TRBJ2-1,.,TGTGCCTGCCCGGCTGAGGGGGACGGCGGGAGCTCCTACAATGAGCAGTTCTTC,CACPAEGDGGSSYNEQFF
.,TRBV4-2,TRBJ2-3,.,TGTGCCAGCAGCCCGGGGATTTCGACAGATACGCAGTATTTT,CASSPGISTDTQYF
once,TRBV12-3/TRBV12-4,TRBJ1-2,.,TGTGCCAGCAGCCCCCGGAGGGGCTATGGCTACACCTTC,CASSPRRGYGYTF
.,TRBV25-1,TRBJ2-4,TRBD1,TGTGCCAGCAGTGAATCCCTAGACAGGGGGACCCACATTCAGTACTTC,CASSESLDRGTHIQYF
.,TRBV5-5,TRBJ1-2,.,TGTGCCAGCAGCTTGCAGTCGGCAGATTGGGAGGGCTACACCTTC,CASSLQSADWEGYTF
once,TRBV6-5,TRBJ1-2,.,TGTGCCAGCAGTCCACAAAGGTTGGGGGCCGGCTACACCTTC,CASSPQRLGAGYTF
.,TRBV28,TRBJ1-3,.,TGTGCCGGAGGATCTCCGGGCACCATATATTTT,CAGGSPGTIYF
.,TRBV7-9,TRBJ2-1,TRBD2,TGTGCCAGCAGCCCGGGACTAGCGGGAGCGGTACAGTTCTTC,CASSPGLAGAVQFF
.,TRBV3-1/TRBV3-2,TRBJ1-2,TRBD1,TGTGCCAGCAGCCGGGACAGGGGAAGTGGCTACACCTTC,CASSRDRGSGYTF
.,TRBV2,TRBJ2-5,.,TGTGCCAGCAGGGAGACCCCCTTGAGGCAAGAGACCCAGTACTTC,CASRETPLRQETQYF
few,TRBV28,TRBJ2-1,.,TGTGCCAGCAGACCCCCGGGACTTGCATACAATGAGCAGTTCTTC,CASRPPGLAYNEQFF
.,TRBV7-8,TRBJ2-7,TRBD1,TGTGCCAGCAGCTTCTCAAACAGGGGGCTTGAGCAGTACTTC,CASSFSNRGLEQYF
.,TRBV7-2,TRBJ1-1,TRBD1,TGTGCCAGCAGCAGCAGGGGGGCCCGCACTGAAGCTTTCTTT,CASSSRGARTEAFF
.,TRBV29-1,TRBJ2-1,TRBD2,TGCAGCGTTCAAGGACTAGCGGGAAGGGAACAAGGTGAGCAGTTCTTC,CSVQGLAGREQGEQFF
.,TRBV7-9,TRBJ2-7,TRBD2,TGTGCCAGCAGCTTAACGGCTAGCGGGCTCTACGAGCAGTACTTC,CASSLTASGLYEQYF
.,TRBV6-5,TRBJ2-7,.,TGTGCCAGCAGTTACGACTCGGCGAACGAGCAGTACTTC,CASSYDSANEQYF
.,TRBV25-1,TRBJ2-7,TRBD2,TGTGCCAGCAGTGAATGGGGCTTGGGACTAGCGGGGAACGAGCAGTACTTC,CASSEWGLGLAGNEQYF
.,TRBV18,TRBJ2-5,.,TGTGCCAGCTCCCCCACCTCGGAGGAGACCCAGTACTTC,CASSPTSEETQYF
.,TRBV5-1,TRBJ2-3,TRBD1,TGCGCCAGCAGCTTGGCTGGGACAGGGGTTTCAGATACGCAGTATTTT,CASSLAGTGVSDTQYF
.,TRBV15,TRBJ1-5,.,TGTGCCACCAGCAGAGGAGGACAGACAAATCAGCCCCAGCATTTT,CATSRGGQTNQPQHF